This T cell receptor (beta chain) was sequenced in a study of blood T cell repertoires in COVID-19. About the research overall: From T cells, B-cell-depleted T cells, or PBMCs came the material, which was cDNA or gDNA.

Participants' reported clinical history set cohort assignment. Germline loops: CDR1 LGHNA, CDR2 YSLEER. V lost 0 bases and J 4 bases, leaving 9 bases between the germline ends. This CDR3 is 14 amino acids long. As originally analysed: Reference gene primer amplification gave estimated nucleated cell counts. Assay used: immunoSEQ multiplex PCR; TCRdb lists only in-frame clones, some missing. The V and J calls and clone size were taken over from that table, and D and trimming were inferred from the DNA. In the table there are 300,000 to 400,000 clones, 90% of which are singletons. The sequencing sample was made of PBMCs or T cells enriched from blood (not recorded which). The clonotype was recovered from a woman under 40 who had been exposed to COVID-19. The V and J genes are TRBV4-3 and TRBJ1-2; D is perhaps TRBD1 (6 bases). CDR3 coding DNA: TGCGCCAGCAGCCAAGAAACAGGGAGCTATGGCTACACCTTC. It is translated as CASSQETGSYGYTF.